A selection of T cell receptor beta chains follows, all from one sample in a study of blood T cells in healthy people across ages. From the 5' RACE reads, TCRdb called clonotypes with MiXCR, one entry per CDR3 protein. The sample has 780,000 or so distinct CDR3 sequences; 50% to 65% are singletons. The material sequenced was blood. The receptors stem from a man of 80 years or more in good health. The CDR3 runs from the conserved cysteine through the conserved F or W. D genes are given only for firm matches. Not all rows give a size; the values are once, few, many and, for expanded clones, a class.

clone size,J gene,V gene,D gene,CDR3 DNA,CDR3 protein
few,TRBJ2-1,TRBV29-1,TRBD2,TGCAGCGTTGATGGTCTTGGTCCTAGCGGGAGGGGTGAGCAGTTCTTC,CSVDGLGPSGRGEQFF
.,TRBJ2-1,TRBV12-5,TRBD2,TGTGCTAGTGGTTTGAGACTAGCGGGAGACCACAATGAGCAGTTCTTC,CASGLRLAGDHNEQFF
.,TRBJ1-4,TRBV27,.,TGTGCCAGCAGTTGGGTAGGGGGGGCAACTAATGAAAAACTGTTTTTT,CASSWVGGATNEKLFF
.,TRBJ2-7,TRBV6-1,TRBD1,TGTGCCAGCAGCAAAGGACAGGGCTACGAGCAGTACTTC,CASSKGQGYEQYF
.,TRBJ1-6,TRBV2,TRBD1,TGTGCCAGCAGTGACGGACAGGGGAGTAATTCACCCCTCCACTTT,CASSDGQGSNSPLHF
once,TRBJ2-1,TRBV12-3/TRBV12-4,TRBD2,TGTGCCAGCAGTTTCGGTAGCGGGAGAAATGAGCAGTTCTTC,CASSFGSGRNEQFF
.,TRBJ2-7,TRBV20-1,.,TGCAGTGCCAAGGATCTCCGGAGGTCCTACGAGCAGTACTTC,CSAKDLRRSYEQYF
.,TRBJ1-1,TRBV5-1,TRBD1,TGCGCCAGCATACCCGCGCCCGGGACAGGGGGCACTGAAGCTTTCTTT,CASIPAPGTGGTEAFF
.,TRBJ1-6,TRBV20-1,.,TGCAGCGCTAGAAGATGGGGAGGGGATCGCTCCTATAAGTCACCCCTCCACTTT,CSARRWGGDRSYKSPLHF
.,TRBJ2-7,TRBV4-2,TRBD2,TGTGCCAGCAGCCAGGCTCTAGCGGGAGGACTCTACGAGCAGTACTTC,CASSQALAGGLYEQYF
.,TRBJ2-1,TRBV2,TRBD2,TGTGCCAGCACGGGACTAGCCAATGAGCAGTTCTTC,CASTGLANEQFF